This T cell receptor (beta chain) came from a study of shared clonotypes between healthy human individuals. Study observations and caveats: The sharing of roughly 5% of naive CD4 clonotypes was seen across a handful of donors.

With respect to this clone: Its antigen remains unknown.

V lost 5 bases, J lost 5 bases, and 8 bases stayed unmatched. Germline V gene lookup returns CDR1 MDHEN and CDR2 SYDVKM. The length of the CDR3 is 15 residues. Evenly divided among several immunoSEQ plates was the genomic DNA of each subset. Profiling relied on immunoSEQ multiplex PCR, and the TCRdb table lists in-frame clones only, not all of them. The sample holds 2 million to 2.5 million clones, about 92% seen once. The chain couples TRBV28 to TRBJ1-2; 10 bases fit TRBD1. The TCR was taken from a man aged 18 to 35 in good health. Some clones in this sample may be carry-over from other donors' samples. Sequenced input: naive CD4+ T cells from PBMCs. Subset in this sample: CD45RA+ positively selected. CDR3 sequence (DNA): TGTGCCAGCAGTCGTCGGACAGGGGGTATATATGGCTACACCTTC. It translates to CASSRRTGGIYGYTF.